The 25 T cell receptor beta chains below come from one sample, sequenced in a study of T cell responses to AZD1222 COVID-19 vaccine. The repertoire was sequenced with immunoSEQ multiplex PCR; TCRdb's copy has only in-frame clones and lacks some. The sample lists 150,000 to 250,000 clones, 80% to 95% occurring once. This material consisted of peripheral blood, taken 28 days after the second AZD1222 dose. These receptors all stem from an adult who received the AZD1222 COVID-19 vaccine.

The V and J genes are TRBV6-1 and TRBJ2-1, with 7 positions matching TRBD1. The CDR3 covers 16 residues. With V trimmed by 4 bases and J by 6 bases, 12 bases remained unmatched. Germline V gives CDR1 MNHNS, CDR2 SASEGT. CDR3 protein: CASSAQEGGDINEQFF. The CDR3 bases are TGTGCCAGCAGTGCTCAGGAAGGGGGCGACATCAATGAGCAGTTCTTC.

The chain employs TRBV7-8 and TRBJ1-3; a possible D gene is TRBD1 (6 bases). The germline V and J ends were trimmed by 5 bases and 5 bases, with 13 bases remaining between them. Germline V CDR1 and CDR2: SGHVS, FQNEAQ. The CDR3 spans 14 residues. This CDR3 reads CASSLTQGRNTIYF. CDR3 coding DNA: TGTGCCAGCAGCCTGACACAGGGACGAAACACCATATATTTT.

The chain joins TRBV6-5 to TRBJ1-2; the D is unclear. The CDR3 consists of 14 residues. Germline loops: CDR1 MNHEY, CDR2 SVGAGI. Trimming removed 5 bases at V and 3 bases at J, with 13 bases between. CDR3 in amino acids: CASSRASRDYGYTF. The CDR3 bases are TGTGCCAGCAGTAGGGCTTCGAGGGACTATGGCTACACCTTC.

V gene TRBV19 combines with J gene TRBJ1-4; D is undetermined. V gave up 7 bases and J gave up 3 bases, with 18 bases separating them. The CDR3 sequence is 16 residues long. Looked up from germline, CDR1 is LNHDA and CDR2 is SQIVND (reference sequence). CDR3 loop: CASTRGSRNSNEKLFF. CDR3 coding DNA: TGTGCCAGTACGCGTGGCAGCCGGAATTCTAATGAAAAACTGTTTTTT. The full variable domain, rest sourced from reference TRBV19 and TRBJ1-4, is DGGITQSPKYLFRKEGQNVTLSCEQNLNHDAMYWYRQDPGQGLRLIYYSQIVNDFQKGDIAEGYSVSREKKESFPLTVTSAQKNPTAFYLCASTRGSRNSNEKLFFGSGTQLSVL.

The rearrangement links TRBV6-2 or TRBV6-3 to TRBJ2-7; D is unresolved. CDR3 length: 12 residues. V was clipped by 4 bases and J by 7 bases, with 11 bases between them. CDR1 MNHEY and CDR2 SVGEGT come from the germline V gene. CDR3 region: CASSLDRLEQYF. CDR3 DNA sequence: TGTGCCAGCAGTTTAGATCGCCTTGAGCAGTACTTC.

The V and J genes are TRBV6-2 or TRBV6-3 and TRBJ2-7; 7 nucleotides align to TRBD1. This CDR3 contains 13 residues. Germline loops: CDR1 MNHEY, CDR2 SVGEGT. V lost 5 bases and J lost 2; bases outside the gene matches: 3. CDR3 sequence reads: CASSPGTAYEQYF. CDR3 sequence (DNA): TGTGCCAGCAGTCCCGGGACAGCCTACGAGCAGTACTTC.

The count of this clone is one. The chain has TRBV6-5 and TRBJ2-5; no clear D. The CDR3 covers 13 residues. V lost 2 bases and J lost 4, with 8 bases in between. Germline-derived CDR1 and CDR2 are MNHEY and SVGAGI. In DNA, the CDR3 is TGTGCCAGCAGTTACAGAGGCGGAGAGACCCAGTACTTC. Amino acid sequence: CASSYRGGETQYF.

DNA of the CDR3: TGTGCCAGCAGTTTCCCACCTGGGGGTTGGGGCAGGAACACTGAAGCTTTCTTT. Residues: CASSFPPGGWGRNTEAFF. The chain uses TRBV28 and TRBJ1-1; D possibly corresponds to TRBD1 (5 bases). Trimming stripped 3 bases from V and 1 base from J, with 21 bases between. The CDR3 is 18 residues long. Germline CDR1 MDHEN, CDR2 SYDVKM.

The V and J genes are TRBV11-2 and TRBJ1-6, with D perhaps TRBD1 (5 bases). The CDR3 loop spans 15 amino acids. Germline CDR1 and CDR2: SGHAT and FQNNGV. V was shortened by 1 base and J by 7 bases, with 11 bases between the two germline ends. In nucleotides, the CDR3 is TGTGCCAGCAGCTTAGCGGCAGGGCCCAATTCACCCCTCCACTTT. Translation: CASSLAAGPNSPLHF.

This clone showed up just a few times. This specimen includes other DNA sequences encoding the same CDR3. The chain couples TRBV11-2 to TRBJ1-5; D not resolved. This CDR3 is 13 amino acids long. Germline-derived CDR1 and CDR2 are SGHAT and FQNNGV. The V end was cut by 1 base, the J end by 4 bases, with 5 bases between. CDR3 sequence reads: CASSLGQNQPQHF. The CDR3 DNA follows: TGTGCCAGCAGCTTAGGACAAAATCAGCCCCAGCATTTT.

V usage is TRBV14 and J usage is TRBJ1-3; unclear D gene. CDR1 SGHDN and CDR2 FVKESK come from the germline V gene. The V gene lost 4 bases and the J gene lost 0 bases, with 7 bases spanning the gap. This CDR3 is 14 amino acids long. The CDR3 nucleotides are TGTGCCAGCAGCCCATGGGCCTCTGGAAACACCATATATTTT. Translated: CASSPWASGNTIYF.

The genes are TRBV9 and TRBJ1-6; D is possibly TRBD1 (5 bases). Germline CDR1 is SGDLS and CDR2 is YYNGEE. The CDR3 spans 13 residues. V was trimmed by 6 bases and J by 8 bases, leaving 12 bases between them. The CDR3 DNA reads TGTGCCAGCAACCAGGGAGGGGATTCACCCCTCCACTTT. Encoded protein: CASNQGGDSPLHF.

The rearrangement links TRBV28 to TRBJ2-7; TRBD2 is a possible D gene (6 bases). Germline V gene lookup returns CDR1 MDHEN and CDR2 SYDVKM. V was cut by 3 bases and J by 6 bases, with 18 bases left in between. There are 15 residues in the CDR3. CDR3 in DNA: TGTGCCAGCAGTTTGCAGGAGGCTAGCGTGGGCGAGCAGTACTTC. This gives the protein CASSLQEASVGEQYF.

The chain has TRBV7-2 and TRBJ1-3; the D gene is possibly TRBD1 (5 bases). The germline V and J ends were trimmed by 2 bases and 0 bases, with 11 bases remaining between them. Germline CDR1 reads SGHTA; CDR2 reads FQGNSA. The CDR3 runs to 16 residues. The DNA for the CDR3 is TGTGCCAGCAGCTTAAGGCCGGACACCTCTGGAAACACCATATATTTT. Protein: CASSLRPDTSGNTIYF.

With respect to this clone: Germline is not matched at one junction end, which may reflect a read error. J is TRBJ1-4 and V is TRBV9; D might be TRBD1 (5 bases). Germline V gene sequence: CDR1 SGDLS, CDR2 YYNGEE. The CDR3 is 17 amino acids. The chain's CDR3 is CASTVSGGAAGDEKLFF. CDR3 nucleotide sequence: TGTGCCAGCACCGTAAGTGGAGGGGCCGCCGGCGATGAAAAACTGTTTTTT.

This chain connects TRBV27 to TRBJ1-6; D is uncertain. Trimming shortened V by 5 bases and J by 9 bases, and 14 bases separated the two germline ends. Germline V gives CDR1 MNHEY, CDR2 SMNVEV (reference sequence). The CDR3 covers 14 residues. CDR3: CASSRGDLVSPLHF. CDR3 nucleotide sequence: TGTGCCAGCAGTCGTGGGGATTTGGTTTCACCCCTCCACTTT.

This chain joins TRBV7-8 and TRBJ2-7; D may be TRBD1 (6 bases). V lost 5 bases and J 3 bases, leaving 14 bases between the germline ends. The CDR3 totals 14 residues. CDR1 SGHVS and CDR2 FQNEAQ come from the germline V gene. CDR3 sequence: CASSDPTGIYEQYF. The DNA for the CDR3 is TGTGCCAGCAGCGACCCGACAGGAATCTACGAGCAGTACTTC.

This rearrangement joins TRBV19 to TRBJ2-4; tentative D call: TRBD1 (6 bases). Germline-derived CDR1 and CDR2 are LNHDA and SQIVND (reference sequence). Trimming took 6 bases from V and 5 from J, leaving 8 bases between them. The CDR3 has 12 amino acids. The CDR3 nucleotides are TGTGCCAGTAGACAGGGCCAAAACATTCAGTACTTC. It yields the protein CASRQGQNIQYF.

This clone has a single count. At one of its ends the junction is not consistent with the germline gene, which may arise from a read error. The CDR3 is CASSIRRGVPPGF. The CDR3 coding sequence is TGTGCCAGCAGTATAAGGCGGGGAGTTCCTCCCGGTTTC. The chain carries TRBV6-5 and TRBJ2-7, with a weak D call TRBD2 (6 bases). This CDR3 is built from 13 residues. The germline CDR1 and CDR2 sequences are MNHEY and SVGAGI.

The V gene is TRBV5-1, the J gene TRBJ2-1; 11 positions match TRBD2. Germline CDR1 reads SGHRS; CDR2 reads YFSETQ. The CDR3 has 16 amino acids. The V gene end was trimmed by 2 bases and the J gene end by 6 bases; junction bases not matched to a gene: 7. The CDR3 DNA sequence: TGCGCCAGCAGCTTCACCGGGACTAGCGGTTCCAATGAGCAGTTCTTC. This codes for CASSFTGTSGSNEQFF.

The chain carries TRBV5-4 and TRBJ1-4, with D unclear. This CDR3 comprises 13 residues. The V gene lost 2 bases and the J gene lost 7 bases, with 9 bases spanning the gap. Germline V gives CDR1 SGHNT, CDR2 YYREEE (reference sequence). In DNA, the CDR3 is TGTGCCAGCAGCTTTGGAGGGATTGAAAAACTGTTTTTT. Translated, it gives CASSFGGIEKLFF.

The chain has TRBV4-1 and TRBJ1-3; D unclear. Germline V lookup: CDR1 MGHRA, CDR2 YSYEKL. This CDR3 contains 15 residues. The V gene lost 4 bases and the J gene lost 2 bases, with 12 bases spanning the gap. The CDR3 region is CASSLTAVPGNTIYF. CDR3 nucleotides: TGCGCCAGCAGCCTTACCGCCGTCCCTGGAAACACCATATATTTT.

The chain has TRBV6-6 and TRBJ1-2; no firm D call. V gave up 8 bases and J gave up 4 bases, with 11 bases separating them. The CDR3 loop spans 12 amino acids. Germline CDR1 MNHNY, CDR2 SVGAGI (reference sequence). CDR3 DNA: TGTGCCAGCGTTAGGAACGGCTATGGCTACACCTTC. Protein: CASVRNGYGYTF.

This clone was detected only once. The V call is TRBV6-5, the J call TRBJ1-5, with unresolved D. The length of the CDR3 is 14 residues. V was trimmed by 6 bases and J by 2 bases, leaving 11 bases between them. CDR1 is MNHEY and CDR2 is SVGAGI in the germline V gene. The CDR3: CASSVGRGNQPQHF. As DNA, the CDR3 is TGTGCCAGCAGCGTTGGGAGGGGCAATCAGCCCCAGCATTTT.

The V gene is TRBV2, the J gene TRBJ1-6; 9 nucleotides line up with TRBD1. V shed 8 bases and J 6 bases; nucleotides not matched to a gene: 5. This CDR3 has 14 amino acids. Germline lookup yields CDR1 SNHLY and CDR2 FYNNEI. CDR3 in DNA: TGTGCCAGCGCGAGGGACAGGGTTAATTCACCCCTCCACTTT. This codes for CASARDRVNSPLHF.